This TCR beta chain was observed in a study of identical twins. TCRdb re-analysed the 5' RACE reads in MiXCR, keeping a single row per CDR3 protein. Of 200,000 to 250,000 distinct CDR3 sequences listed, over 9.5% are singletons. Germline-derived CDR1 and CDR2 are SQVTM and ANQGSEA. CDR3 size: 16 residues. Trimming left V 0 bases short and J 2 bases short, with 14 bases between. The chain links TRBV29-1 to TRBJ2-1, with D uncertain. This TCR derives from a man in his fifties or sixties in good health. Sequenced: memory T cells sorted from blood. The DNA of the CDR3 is TGCAGCGTTGAAGATCCAAGAGGAAGAACCTACAATGAGCAGTTCTTC. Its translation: CSVEDPRGRTYNEQFF.